The present TCR beta chain was sequenced within a study of blood T cell repertoires in COVID-19. Turning to the study itself: The United States, Italy and Spain were the sources of the acute and convalescent COVID-19 samples.

Germline assignment: CDR1 SGHDT and CDR2 YYEEEE. The CDR3 has 12 residues. Trimming took 5 bases from V and 4 from J, leaving 9 bases between them. Clones were read by immunoSEQ multiplex PCR, and TCRdb kept only the in-frame ones, dropping some. There are over 250,000 clones in the sample; around 90% occur only once, and 2% to 3% lies in the top ten. Sequencing was performed on PBMCs or T cells enriched from blood (not recorded which). The chain joins TRBV5-6 to TRBJ1-2, with D hard to call. This sequence was found in a man aged 55 to 70 who had recovered from COVID-19. The CDR3, as DNA: TGTGCCAGCAGTTCGGGTATCTATGGCTACACCTTC. Translation gives CASSSGIYGYTF.